Listed below are T cell receptor beta chains from one sample, sequenced in a study of shared clonotypes between healthy human individuals. Libraries were prepared by immunoSEQ multiplex PCR; TCRdb keeps only in-frame clonotypes and omits some of them. The sample includes 2 million to 2.5 million clones, about 94% of them seen just once. Material for sequencing was naive CD4+ T cells sorted from blood. The receptor source for this set is a man between 18 and 35 years old in good health. CDR3s include the opening cysteine and the closing phenylalanine or tryptophan. D genes are given only for firm matches. Size is omitted from some rows. Given values are once, few, many or a class for expanded clones.

>NA|TRBJ2-7|TRBV7-9|TRBD1
TGTGCCAGCAGCTTTACAGGGGCCTCCTACGAGCAGTACTTC
CASSFTGASYEQYF
>NA|TRBJ2-5|TRBV10-1|NA
TGCGCCAGCAGTGAGGGTACAGGGTTGGGGACCCAGTACTTC
CASSEGTGLGTQYF
>NA|TRBJ2-7|TRBV21-1|NA
TGTGCCAGCAGCAAAGTGTACGAGCAGTACTTC
CASSKVYEQYF
>few|TRBJ1-1|TRBV5-1|NA
TGCGCCAGCAGCTTGGCCGGAGAGCGGACTGAAGCTTTCTTT
CASSLAGERTEAFF
>NA|TRBJ2-2|TRBV27|NA
TGTGCCAGCACCTCTTGGGGCACCGGGGAGCTGTTTTTT
CASTSWGTGELFF
>NA|TRBJ2-1|TRBV10-1|NA
TGCGCCAGCAGGATCCCGCCACGAGAGTTCTTC
CASRIPPREFF
>NA|TRBJ2-6|TRBV11-2|NA
TGTGCCAGCAGCTTACCCGGGGCCAACGTCCTGACTTTC
CASSLPGANVLTF
>NA|TRBJ2-1|TRBV5-1|NA
TGCGCCAGCAGCTTGACGAGCTCCTACAATGAGCAGTTCTTC
CASSLTSSYNEQFF
>NA|TRBJ2-4|TRBV23-1|TRBD2
TGCGCCAGCTCCGGGACTAGGGGAAACATTCAGTACTTC
CASSGTRGNIQYF
>NA|TRBJ2-1|TRBV30|NA
TGTGCCTGGGAAGGACAGACCTACAATGAGCAGTTCTTC
CAWEGQTYNEQFF
>NA|TRBJ2-5|TRBV28|TRBD2
TGTGCCAGCAGTTCGGGGGGGACCCAGTACTTC
CASSSGGTQYF
>NA|TRBJ2-7|TRBV4-1|TRBD1
TGCGCCAGCAGCCCCGGACAGGGGAGGAACGAGCAGTACTTC
CASSPGQGRNEQYF
>NA|TRBJ1-2|TRBV5-5|NA
TGTGCCAGCAGCTTGTCCTCAGATGGCTACACCTTC
CASSLSSDGYTF
>NA|TRBJ1-1|TRBV6-6|TRBD1
TGTGCCAGCACCAAGCCGGGACAGGGATTCACTGAAGCTTTCTTT
CASTKPGQGFTEAFF
>NA|TRBJ1-4|TRBV25-1|TRBD1
TGTGCCAGCAGCTCTGGAGACAGGGTTGGAGAAAAACTGTTTTTT
CASSSGDRVGEKLFF
>NA|TRBJ1-5|TRBV5-6|NA
TGTGCCAGCAGCTTGGAGGGTCAGCCCCAGCATTTT
CASSLEGQPQHF
>NA|TRBJ1-5|TRBV18|NA
TGTGCCAGCTCACCTTCCGACGGGCAGCCCCAGCATTTT
CASSPSDGQPQHF
>NA|TRBJ1-1|TRBV15|NA
TGTGCCACCAGCAGAGGCTCGCCATGGGGTTCAGACACTGAAGCTTTCTTT
CATSRGSPWGSDTEAFF
>NA|TRBJ2-2|TRBV7-8|NA
TGTGCCAGCACCCTCAGAGTCCCCGGGGAGCTGTTTTTT
CASTLRVPGELFF
>NA|TRBJ1-6|TRBV6-5|NA
TGTGCCAGCAGTTCTCGACAGAATTCACCCCTCCACTTT
CASSSRQNSPLHF
>NA|TRBJ2-5|TRBV5-6|NA
TGTGCCAGCAGCTTCGGACACTCCGGGGTGGAGACCCAGTACTTC
CASSFGHSGVETQYF
>NA|TRBJ2-7|TRBV10-3|NA
TGTGCCGCACAAGGAGGGGAGATCTACGAGCAGTACTTC
CAAQGGEIYEQYF
>NA|TRBJ2-7|TRBV4-3|NA
TGCGCCAGCAGCCAAGATACCGAGTACGAGCAGTACTTC
CASSQDTEYEQYF
>NA|TRBJ1-1|TRBV29-1|NA
TGCAGCGTGGGAGTCGCTGAAGCTTTCTTT
CSVGVAEAFF
>NA|TRBJ2-7|TRBV7-2|NA
TGTGCCAGCAGCTTAGCAGCTACTGGCTACGAGCAGTACTTC
CASSLAATGYEQYF
>once|TRBJ2-3|TRBV30|TRBD2
TGTGCCTGGAGTCGTGGACTAGCGGGAGGAGCAGATACGCAGTATTTT
CAWSRGLAGGADTQYF
>NA|TRBJ1-6|TRBV30|NA
TGTGCCTGGAGTGGAATAGGGGCGTATAATTCACCCCTCCACTTT
CAWSGIGAYNSPLHF
>NA|TRBJ2-2|TRBV5-6|TRBD2
TGTGCCAGCGGTTCTAGCGGGAGGGCCTCCGGGGAGCTGTTTTTT
CASGSSGRASGELFF
>NA|TRBJ2-1|TRBV6-5|TRBD1
TGTGCCAGCAGTTACTCTACAGGGGGTGAGCAGTTCTTC
CASSYSTGGEQFF
>NA|TRBJ2-7|TRBV11-2|NA
TGTGCCAGCAGCTTAGGTTTTAAATCCTACGAGCAGTACTTC
CASSLGFKSYEQYF
>NA|TRBJ1-6|TRBV6-1|NA
TGTGCCAGCAGTGAAATGATAGTCCCCGGGACCCTCCACTTT
CASSEMIVPGTLHF
>NA|TRBJ1-4|TRBV5-1|TRBD1
TGCGCCAGCAGCTTGTCGGCAGGGGGCAATGAAAAACTGTTTTTT
CASSLSAGGNEKLFF
>once|TRBJ1-5|TRBV2|TRBD1
TGTGCCAGCATGTGGGACAGAAACAATCAGCCCCAGCATTTT
CASMWDRNNQPQHF
>NA|TRBJ2-2|TRBV11-3|TRBD2
TGTGCCAGCAGCTTAGTGGCGGGAGCCAACACCGGGGAGCTGTTTTTT
CASSLVAGANTGELFF
>NA|TRBJ2-3|TRBV7-2|NA
TGTGCCAGCAGCTTAGGGGACGCGAACAGAGAAAGCACAGATACGCAGTATTTT
CASSLGDANRESTDTQYF
>NA|TRBJ2-7|TRBV5-8|NA
TGTGCCAGCAGCTCCCGGGACGTCGCCCTGGGGGACGAGCAGTACTTC
CASSSRDVALGDEQYF
>few|TRBJ2-7|TRBV7-7|NA
TGTGCTAGCAGCTTAGCAGCACAGCTCGTAACTTTCTACGAGCAGTACTTC
CASSLAAQLVTFYEQYF
>NA|TRBJ1-1|TRBV6-5|TRBD1
TGTGCCAGCAGGTTACAAGGGGGCCGTACTGAAGCTTTCTTT
CASRLQGGRTEAFF
>NA|TRBJ1-4|TRBV6-6|NA
TGTGCCAGCAGTCCCCAGGCAACTAATGAAAAACTGTTTTTT
CASSPQATNEKLFF